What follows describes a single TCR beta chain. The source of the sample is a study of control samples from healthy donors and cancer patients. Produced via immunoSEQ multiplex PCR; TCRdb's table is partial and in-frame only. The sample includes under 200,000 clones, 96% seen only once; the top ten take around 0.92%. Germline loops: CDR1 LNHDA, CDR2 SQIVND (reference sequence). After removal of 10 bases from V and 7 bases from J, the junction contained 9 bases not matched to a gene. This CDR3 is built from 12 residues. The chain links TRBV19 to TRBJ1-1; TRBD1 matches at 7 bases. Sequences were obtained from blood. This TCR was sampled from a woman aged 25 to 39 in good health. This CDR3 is CATRGGRFEAFF. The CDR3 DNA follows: TGTGCCACCAGGGGGGGGCGATTTGAAGCTTTCTTT.